These 31 T cell receptor beta chains share one sample of origin, sequenced in a study of post-analysis software for immune sequencing data. Overall study findings and caveats: Controls had lower frequencies than patients of roughly five TRBV segments, which included TRBV5-6, TRBV5-1 and TRBV20-1.

Libraries were made from TCR beta cDNA, and they carried unique molecular identifiers. MiXCR was run by TCRdb on the PCR reads, yielding one entry per CDR3 protein. This repertoire shows about 210,000 distinct CDR3 sequences, about 30% found once; its top ten account for 3.4%. The antigens these receptors bind are not known. What was sequenced was blood. The receptors originated from a girl aged 2-17 years with multiple sclerosis.

In its sample, this clonotype was seen a few times. J is TRBJ1-4 and V is TRBV27; the D gene is possibly TRBD1 (5 bases). Per germline, CDR1 MNHEY and CDR2 SMNVEV (reference sequence). This CDR3 has 12 amino acids. The V and J ends lost 3 bases and 14 bases respectively, with 13 bases between them. The CDR3 loop reads CASSLIGGGLFF. CDR3 DNA sequence: TGTGCCAGCAGTTTGATTGGGGGAGGGCTGTTTTTT.

Details on this clonotype: A read error is possible here, since a much larger clone lies one base away. This chain links TRBV28 with TRBJ2-7, with TRBD2 matching over 16 bases. The V segment lost 11 bases and the J segment 7 bases; nucleotides outside the gene matches: 17. Germline CDR1 and CDR2: MDHEN and SYDVKM. This CDR3 comprises 17 residues. The CDR3: CARLSGTSGRDSREQYF. CDR3 nucleotide sequence: TGTGCCCGACTCTCCGGGACTAGCGGGAGGGACAGCCGTGAGCAGTACTTC.

In this sample, this clonotype turned up many times. V gene TRBV5-6 combines with J gene TRBJ2-1; 9 nucleotides align to TRBD2. V lost 0 bases and J lost 7; bases outside the gene matches: 5. The CDR3 is made up of 15 amino acids. The germline CDR1 and CDR2 sequences are SGHDT and YYEEEE. The CDR3 is CASSLGGRARNEQFF. DNA of the CDR3: TGTGCCAGCAGCTTGGGCGGGAGGGCCAGGAATGAGCAGTTCTTC.

This clonotype was counted a few times. The chain couples TRBV7-9 to TRBJ1-2; possibly TRBD1 for D (6 bases). The germline CDR1 and CDR2 sequences are SEHNR and FQNEAQ (reference sequence). The CDR3 loop spans 18 amino acids. V lost 5 bases to trimming and J lost 0 bases, with 22 bases between them. CDR3 DNA sequence: TGTGCCAGCAGCCTCAAAATTTCGAGGGACACCACTAACTATGGCTACACCTTC. Protein sequence: CASSLKISRDTTNYGYTF.

This clonotype was seen repeatedly, ten times or more. The chain joins TRBV29-1 to TRBJ2-3, with 9 bases fitting TRBD2. The CDR3 has 13 amino acids. Germline V gene sequence: CDR1 SQVTM, CDR2 ANQGSEA. The junction had 4 bases not matched to a gene; V was cut back by 5 bases and J by 4 bases. DNA for the CDR3: TGCAGCGTTCAGCGGGGGGTTTCAGATACGCAGTATTTT. Amino acids: CSVQRGVSDTQYF.

A few counts support this clonotype. The rearrangement joins TRBV6-6 to TRBJ2-5; a weak D match, TRBD1 (6 bases). The J call may be wrong; the DNA end is better matched by TRBJ2-7. Germline V lookup: CDR1 MNHNY, CDR2 SVGAGI (reference sequence). The CDR3 sequence is 16 residues long. CDR3 in DNA: TGTGCCAGCAGTTACTCCGAGCTTACCAGGGGCTACGAGCAGTACTTC. This sequence encodes CASSYSELTRGYEQYF.

By sample fraction, this clonotype is medium-sized. The chain combines TRBV5-1 with TRBJ2-1; tentative D call: TRBD1 (6 bases). The germline V and J ends were trimmed by 2 bases and 7 bases, with 10 bases remaining between them. In germline, CDR1 is SGHRS, CDR2 YFSETQ. CDR3 size: 13 residues. As DNA, the CDR3 is TGCGCCAGCAGCTTCGGCCAGGGGAATGAGCAGTTCTTC. Translating it yields CASSFGQGNEQFF.

The rearrangement uses TRBV7-2 and TRBJ1-2; 7 bases fit TRBD1. J lost 5 bases, V lost 1 base, and 10 bases had no gene match. This CDR3 contains 16 residues. Germline CDR1 reads SGHTA; CDR2 reads FQGNSA. The CDR3 DNA sequence: TGTGCCAGCAGCTTAGACAGGGGAATAGTTTCGTATGGCTACACCTTC. Translated: CASSLDRGIVSYGYTF.

The chain recombines TRBV3-1 with TRBJ2-1; weak D call: TRBD1 (7 bases). In germline, CDR1 is LGHDT, CDR2 YNNKEL (reference sequence). Trimming removed 3 bases from V and 2 bases from J, with 14 bases in between. There are 16 residues in the CDR3. CDR3 DNA sequence: TGTGCCAGCAGCCAGAGGACAGGAGGGACCTACAATGAGCAGTTCTTC. Translating it yields CASSQRTGGTYNEQFF.

This clonotype showed up just a few times. This chain joins TRBV6-5 and TRBJ1-1; tentatively, D is TRBD1 (6 bases). Germline V lookup: CDR1 MNHEY, CDR2 SVGAGI. The CDR3 has 14 residues. With 8 bases removed from V and 8 bases from J, the gap between germline ends came to 21 bases. CDR3 protein: CASRGGTGLGEAFF. CDR3 sequence (DNA): TGTGCCAGCCGAGGGGGAACAGGGTTGGGGGAAGCTTTCTTT.

To note about this clonotype: This may stem from a read error, because a much larger clone lies one nucleotide away. This chain connects TRBV5-5 to TRBJ2-6, with D maybe TRBD2 (5 bases). Germline CDR1 SGHKS, CDR2 YYEKEE (reference sequence). The CDR3 covers 16 residues. V was shortened by 3 bases and J by 0 bases, with 10 bases between the two germline ends. DNA for the CDR3: TGTGCCAGCAGCTCGGAGGCAGGCTCTGGGGCCAACGTCCTGACTTTC. Translating it yields CASSSEAGSGANVLTF.

This clonotype was seen a few times. The V call is TRBV15, the J call TRBJ2-3, with TRBD2 identical over 10 bases. With V trimmed by 4 bases and J by 5 bases, 6 bases remained unmatched. The CDR3 runs 15 residues. Germline assignment: CDR1 LNHNV and CDR2 YYDKDF (reference sequence). CDR3 region: CATSTLAGAGDTQYF. As DNA, the CDR3 is TGTGCCACCAGCACCCTAGCGGGGGCGGGAGATACGCAGTATTTT.

The CDR3 DNA reads TGTGCCAGCAGCCCCAGGAGCGACGCCTACAATGAGCAGTTCTTC. The encoded protein is CASSPRSDAYNEQFF. The rearrangement uses TRBV7-6 and TRBJ2-1, with D uncertain. V was shortened by 5 bases and J by 2 bases, with 13 bases between the two germline ends. The CDR3 is 15 residues long. Germline CDR1 is SGHVS and CDR2 is FNYEAQ.

This clonotype occurred many times. The gene calls are TRBV27 and TRBJ2-7; 9 bases align to TRBD1. Germline lookup yields CDR1 MNHEY and CDR2 SMNVEV (reference sequence). Losses at the gene ends were 6 bases for V and 6 bases for J; bases not matched to a gene: 15. The CDR3 extends over 16 amino acids. CDR3 bases: TGTGCCAGCAGACTCGCTTGGGGACAGGGCCACCCCGAGCAGTACTTC. This encodes CASRLAWGQGHPEQYF.

This clonotype was recorded many times. The genes are TRBV4-1 and TRBJ2-7; no reliable D call. The CDR3 length is 14 residues. Germline V gene sequence: CDR1 MGHRA, CDR2 YSYEKL. Trimming cost V 6 bases and J 4 bases, with 16 bases left between them. The CDR3 reads CASSPEPPGYEQYF. The CDR3 DNA reads TGCGCCAGCAGTCCCGAGCCGCCTGGTTACGAGCAGTACTTC.

At least ten counts were recorded for this clonotype. CDR3 DNA sequence: TGCGCCAGCAGCGAAGGACAGGGCCCGACCCAGTACTTC. Its translation: CASSEGQGPTQYF. The rearrangement links TRBV5-1 to TRBJ2-5; the match to TRBD1 covers 8 bases. There are 13 residues in the CDR3. The germline V gene encodes CDR1 SGHRS and CDR2 YFSETQ. The J segment lost 7 bases and the V segment lost 4 bases, leaving 6 bases of the junction unmatched. The variable domain in full, with the rest retrieved from reference TRBV5-1 and TRBJ2-5, is KAGVTQTPRYLIKTRGQQVTLSCSPISGHRSVSWYQQTPGQGLQFLFEYFSETQRNKGNFPGRFSGRQFSNSRSEMNVSTLELGDSALYLCASSEGQGPTQYFGPGTRLLVL.

With regard to this clonotype: A much larger clone differs by one base, so this may be a read error. J is TRBJ2-1 and V is TRBV10-3; D unclear. Germline V gives CDR1 ENHRY, CDR2 SYGVKD. This CDR3 has 13 amino acids. The CDR3 sequence: CAISEGSPNGQFF. The DNA of the CDR3 is TGTGCCATCAGTGAGGGCAGTCCCAATGGGCAGTTCTTC.

This chain links TRBV29-1 with TRBJ1-4, with D hard to call. Germline-derived CDR1 and CDR2 are SQVTM and ANQGSEA. This CDR3 has 12 amino acids. Trimming removed 5 bases at V and 6 bases at J, with 10 bases between. CDR3 DNA sequence: TGCAGCGTTTGTGGGCTGGATGAAAAACTGTTTTTT. Translating gives CSVCGLDEKLFF.

The chain recombines TRBV11-2 with TRBJ2-6; TRBD2 aligns across 14 bases. CDR1 SGHAT and CDR2 FQNNGV come from the germline V gene. CDR3 length: 20 amino acids. With V trimmed by 5 bases and J by 1 base, 10 bases remained unmatched. The CDR3, as DNA: TGTGCCAGCAGCCCGAGACTAGCGGGAGGGCCGGGGTCTGGGGCCAACGTCCTGACTTTC. Amino acids: CASSPRLAGGPGSGANVLTF.

The table lists this clonotype with a few counts. This chain links TRBV14 with TRBJ1-1; 7 nucleotides align to TRBD1. The CDR3 totals 12 residues. Germline loops: CDR1 SGHDN, CDR2 FVKESK. V gave up 3 bases and J gave up 11 bases; unmatched junction bases: 6. The CDR3 DNA follows: TGTGCCAGCAGCCACACACAGGGGTCGGCTTTCTTT. Translated: CASSHTQGSAFF.

A note on this clonotype: It may be a read error: a sequence one base away is much more abundant. This rearrangement joins TRBV20-1 to TRBJ2-7, with 7 bases lining up with TRBD1. Germline loops: CDR1 DFQATT, CDR2 SNEGSKA (reference sequence). The CDR3 is 12 amino acids. The CDR3, as DNA: TGCAGTGCAGACCAACAGGGGTGGGAGCGGTACTTC. Translation: CSADQQGWERYF.

This chain links TRBV7-8 with TRBJ2-7, with D possibly called TRBD1 or TRBD2 (5 bases each). V lost 1 base to trimming and J lost 3 bases, with 19 bases between them. The CDR3 is 17 amino acids. CDR1 and CDR2 (germline): SGHVS, FQNEAQ. The CDR3 coding sequence is TGTGCCAGCAGCTTAGGGTGGTCCGGGACGTTCGACTACGAGCAGTACTTC. Translated: CASSLGWSGTFDYEQYF.

The sample holds a few counts of this clonotype. J is TRBJ1-6 and V is TRBV24-1; D is unclear. This CDR3 spans 22 amino acids. CDR1 and CDR2 from the germline V gene are KGHDR and SFDVKD. The V gene lost 0 bases and the J gene lost 4 bases, with 27 bases spanning the gap. CDR3 in amino acids: CATSDLAPPGAPAARYNSPLHF. The DNA for the CDR3 is TGTGCCACCAGTGATTTGGCACCACCGGGAGCGCCCGCGGCCAGGTATAATTCACCCCTCCACTTT.

J is TRBJ2-7 and V is TRBV4-2, with 7 bases identical to TRBD2. Germline lookup yields CDR1 LGHNA and CDR2 YNFKEQ. The CDR3 contains 15 residues. V trimming: 4 bases; J trimming: 3 bases; junction bases outside the gene matches: 9. The CDR3 bases are TGTGCCAGCAGCCGGACGGCTAGCGGAGACTACGAGCAGTACTTC. Protein: CASSRTASGDYEQYF.

J is TRBJ1-2 and V is TRBV13; 7 positions match TRBD1. The trim removed 3 bases at V and 8 bases at J, leaving 6 bases unmatched. Germline V gene lookup returns CDR1 PRHDT and CDR2 FYEKMQ (reference sequence). This CDR3 is built from 13 residues. The CDR3 loop is CASSFDRAGGYTF. CDR3 sequence (DNA): TGTGCCAGCAGCTTTGACAGGGCTGGAGGCTACACCTTC.

On this clonotype itself: Possible read error: a much larger clone is one base away. This chain uses TRBV27 with TRBJ2-7; D is undetermined. The CDR3 totals 13 residues. Germline CDR1 MNHEY, CDR2 SMNVEV (reference sequence). Trimming cost V 6 bases and J 8 bases, with 17 bases left between them. The CDR3 loop is CASRWRPRRKQYF. The CDR3 DNA follows: TGTGCCAGCAGGTGGCGGCCTCGTAGAAAGCAGTACTTC.

The J gene is TRBJ1-4, the V gene TRBV15; maybe TRBD1 (6 bases). Between the trimmed V and J ends, which lost 4 bases and 8 bases, there was a span of 23 bases. From germline, CDR1 is LNHNV and CDR2 YYDKDF (reference sequence). The CDR3 sequence is 17 residues long. The chain's CDR3 is CATSTQFQAGAREKLFF. DNA of the CDR3: TGTGCCACCAGCACCCAATTCCAAGCGGGGGCTAGAGAAAAACTGTTTTTT. Using reference TRBV15 and TRBJ1-4 for the parts outside the CDR3, the full variable domain is DAMVIQNPRYQVTQFGKPVTLSCSQTLNHNVMYWYQQKSSQAPKLLFHYYDKDFNNEADTPDNFQSRRPNTSFCFLDIRSPGLGDTAMYLCATSTQFQAGAREKLFFGSGTQLSVL.

This clonotype has just a few counts. The chain has TRBV5-1 and TRBJ2-6; the D gene is possibly TRBD1 (6 bases). CDR3 size: 18 residues. Trimming left V 4 bases short and J 0 bases short, with 17 bases between. Germline-derived CDR1 and CDR2 are SGHRS and YFSETQ. In DNA, the CDR3 is TGCGCCAGCAGCCCTAGGGGACAAAACACCTCTGGGGCCAACGTCCTGACTTTC. Translation: CASSPRGQNTSGANVLTF.

This clonotype was counted only a few times. CDR3 loop: CASSLTAGGASYNSPLHF. The DNA of the CDR3 is TGTGCCAGCAGCTTAACGGCAGGGGGAGCCTCCTATAATTCACCCCTCCACTTT. The chain is built from TRBV7-9 and TRBJ1-6, with TRBD1 matching over 7 bases. Germline trimming cut 2 bases from V and 0 bases from J; bases unmatched to any gene: 7. The CDR3 spans 18 residues. CDR1 is SEHNR and CDR2 is FQNEAQ in the germline V gene (reference sequence).

Only a few counts were recorded for this clonotype. The V call is TRBV29-1, the J call TRBJ1-4; 8 nucleotides agree with TRBD1. J was trimmed by 8 bases and V by 6 bases; bases with no gene match: 14. Germline values: CDR1 SQVTM, CDR2 ANQGSEA. The CDR3 contains 15 residues. The CDR3 nucleotides are TGCAGCGTGGGGGACTCAGGGGGCGAAGGGGAAAAACTGTTTTTT. This sequence encodes CSVGDSGGEGEKLFF.

The genes are TRBV20-1 and TRBJ2-7; TRBD2 matches 10 bases. Germline values: CDR1 DFQATT, CDR2 SNEGSKA (reference sequence). This CDR3 has 14 residues. With V trimmed by 3 bases and J by 5 bases, 7 bases remained unmatched. The CDR3 DNA is TGCAGTGCTAGTGATACCGGGACTAGCGACGAGCAGTACTTC. Translated, it gives CSASDTGTSDEQYF.